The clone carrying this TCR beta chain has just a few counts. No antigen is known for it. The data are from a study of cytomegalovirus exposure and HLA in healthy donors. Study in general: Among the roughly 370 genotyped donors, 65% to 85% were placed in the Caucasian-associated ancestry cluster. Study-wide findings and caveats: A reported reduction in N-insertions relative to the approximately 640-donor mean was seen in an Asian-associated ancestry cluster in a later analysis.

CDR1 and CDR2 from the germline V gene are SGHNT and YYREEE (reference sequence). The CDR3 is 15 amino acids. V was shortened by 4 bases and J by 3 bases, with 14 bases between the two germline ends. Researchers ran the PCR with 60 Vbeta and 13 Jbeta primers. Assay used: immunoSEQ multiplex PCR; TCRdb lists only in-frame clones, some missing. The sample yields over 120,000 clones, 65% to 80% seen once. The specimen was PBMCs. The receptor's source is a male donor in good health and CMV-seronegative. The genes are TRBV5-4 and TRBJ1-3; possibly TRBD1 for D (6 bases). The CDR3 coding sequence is TGTGCCAGCAGCCCGGAACAGGGTGTTGGAAACACCATATATTTT. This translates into CASSPEQGVGNTIYF. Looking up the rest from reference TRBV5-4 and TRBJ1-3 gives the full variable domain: ETGVTQSPTHLIKTRGQQVTLRCSSQSGHNTVSWYQQALGQGPQFIFQYYREEENGRGNFPPRFSGLQFPNYSSELNVNALELDDSALYLCASSPEQGVGNTIYFGEGSWLTVV.